Below, one T cell receptor (beta chain) is given with its context. Its antigen is unknown. These data belong to a study of beta chain features in type 1 diabetes. CDR3 length equals 20 residues. The study reverse transcribed the entire isolated RNA, so it sequenced expressed TCRB transcripts. Repertoires were generated with immunoSEQ multiplex PCR, while TCRdb's copy carries only in-frame clones and drops some. The data hold 95,000 to 150,000 clones, with 15% to 20% observed a single time. Findings and limits, study-wide: Equally in patients and controls, PCR might preferentially amplify shorter templates. There was a moderate but significant shortening of TCRB CDR3s in all four CD4+ subsets of Type 1 diabetes patients. Naive, central memory and Treg TCRB repertoires appeared more alike in patients than in healthy donors.

Averaging around 110 mL, one heparinised blood draw came from each individual donor. Populations obtained by sorting all exceeded 98% purity. Sequenced sample: central memory CD4+ T cells from blood. The receptor was isolated from a man aged 25 to 45 with type 1 diabetes. The chain uses TRBV1 and TRBJ1-2; the tabulated D call, TRBD1, remains unverified against the DNA. TRBV1 constitutes a pseudogene. Here the CDR3 DNA reads TGCACCAGCAGCCAAGCTCCGGGCACAGGCCCCTTGAGGAGATTCTATGGCTACACCTTC. Protein product: CTSSQAPGTGPLRRFYGYTF.